The 10 T cell receptor beta chains listed next were all sequenced from one sample in a study of T-cell reconstitution after alpha-beta-depleted transplantation in children. Unique molecular identifiers were used in preparing the TCRbeta library. TCRdb recomputed calls from the PCR reads with MiXCR, one row per CDR3 protein. The sample lists about 580,000 distinct CDR3 sequences, roughly 30% occurring once. The sequences come from PBMCs, collected before TCRalphabeta/CD19-depleted stem cell transplant. The receptors were sampled from a boy in the first two years of life with Wiskott-Aldrich syndrome, due to receive a stem cell transplant.

This clonotype was detected a few times. The rearrangement links TRBV6-1 to TRBJ2-5, with TRBD1 as a possible D gene (6 bases). V gave up 8 bases and J gave up 1 base, with 11 bases separating them. Germline assignment: CDR1 MNHNS and CDR2 SASEGT. The CDR3 consists of 13 residues. The CDR3 protein is CASLGQFQETQYF. The CDR3 DNA sequence: TGTGCCAGCCTTGGACAGTTCCAAGAGACCCAGTACTTC.

The chain joins TRBV19 to TRBJ2-6; D call uncertain. CDR3 length: 14 residues. Germline V gene sequence: CDR1 LNHDA, CDR2 SQIVND (reference sequence). V lost 4 bases to trimming and J lost 2 bases, with 6 bases between them. The CDR3 nucleotides are TGTGCCAGTAGTAGGACCCCTGGGGCCAACGTCCTGACTTTC. This gives the protein CASSRTPGANVLTF.

The chain links TRBV5-5 to TRBJ2-7, with TRBD1 matching 9 bases. Germline CDR1 is SGHKS and CDR2 is YYEKEE (reference sequence). V was clipped by 2 bases and J by 1 base; unmatched bases: 7. This CDR3 has 16 residues. In DNA, the CDR3 is TGTGCCAGCAGCTTAGGCCCGGGACAGGGTTCCTACGAGCAGTACTTC. It codes for CASSLGPGQGSYEQYF.

The rearrangement uses TRBV20-1 and TRBJ2-3; 10 nucleotides agree with TRBD2. The V and J ends lost 4 bases and 6 bases, in that order; junction bases with no gene match: 7. The germline gives CDR1 DFQATT, CDR2 SNEGSKA (reference sequence). This CDR3 contains 14 residues. The CDR3 spells CSATLAGVRDTQYF. The CDR3 DNA reads TGCAGTGCTACCCTAGCGGGAGTGAGGGATACGCAGTATTTT.

This clonotype was observed a handful of times. The V call is TRBV28, the J call TRBJ2-3; 10 nucleotides line up with TRBD1. CDR3 size: 16 residues. Germline assignment: CDR1 MDHEN and CDR2 SYDVKM. The J segment lost 2 bases and the V segment lost 6 bases, leaving 8 bases of the junction unmatched. DNA for the CDR3: TGTGCCAGCAGCGGAGGACAGGGGGATTACACAGATACGCAGTATTTT. Protein: CASSGGQGDYTDTQYF. The variable domain in full, with the rest retrieved from reference TRBV28 and TRBJ2-3, is DVKVTQSSRYLVKRTGEKVFLECVQDMDHENMFWYRQDPGLGLRLIYFSYDVKMKEKGDIPEGYSVSREKKERFSLILESASTNQTSMYLCASSGGQGDYTDTQYFGPGTRLTVL.

This clonotype was seen a few times. The chain employs TRBV10-3 and TRBJ1-1; TRBD1 matches 7 bases. Germline V gene lookup returns CDR1 ENHRY and CDR2 SYGVKD. V shed 6 bases, J shed 8 bases, and the junction held 9 bases outside the gene matches. This CDR3 is built from 13 residues. CDR3 region: CAIRRQGLAEAFF. The CDR3 nucleotides are TGTGCCATCAGGCGACAGGGTCTGGCGGAAGCTTTCTTT.

The rearrangement uses TRBV5-1 and TRBJ1-2, with D tentatively TRBD1 (5 bases). The CDR3 contains 15 residues. Trimming removed 3 bases at V and 1 base at J, with 13 bases between. Germline CDR1 and CDR2: SGHRS and YFSETQ. The CDR3 nucleotides are TGCGCCAGCAGCTCGGTTCCGGGACTTAACTATGGCTACACCTTC. It encodes CASSSVPGLNYGYTF.

This clonotype showed up just a few times. This chain uses TRBV20-1 with TRBJ2-7; D unresolved. Trimming pared 1 base from V and 3 bases from J, leaving 7 bases between. CDR1 and CDR2 from the germline V gene are DFQATT and SNEGSKA (reference sequence). This CDR3 is built from 12 residues. CDR3 sequence reads: CSARGGNYEQYF. As DNA, the CDR3 is TGCAGTGCTAGAGGCGGAAACTACGAGCAGTACTTC.

A few counts support this clonotype. The chain joins TRBV7-2 to TRBJ1-5, with D tentatively TRBD1 (6 bases). Deletions cut 0 bases from V and 4 bases from J, with 10 bases between. CDR3 length: 15 amino acids. CDR1 and CDR2 (germline): SGHTA, FQGNSA. In DNA form, the CDR3 reads TGTGCCAGCAGCTTAGCAGCAACAGGGAATCAGCCCCAGCATTTT. Amino acids: CASSLAATGNQPQHF.

The chain carries TRBV20-1 and TRBJ2-1; a possible D gene is TRBD2 (6 bases). Trimming took off 7 bases at V and 4 bases at J, with 17 bases between the two ends. The CDR3 is 14 residues long. From germline, CDR1 is DFQATT and CDR2 SNEGSKA (reference sequence). CDR3 coding DNA: TGCAGTGTAAGAGCGGGTTGGGGGTACAATGAGCAGTTCTTC. Residues: CSVRAGWGYNEQFF.